This T cell receptor (beta chain) was sequenced during a study of human T cells and chemical hapten exposure (dated by TCRdb to about 2021). General notes on the study: Libraries were combined into a pool for sequencing, and differences in TCR yield between samples came mainly from small differences in library volumes within the pool. This study followed changes in the peripheral blood TCR repertoire in vivo during primary and secondary sensitization of alopecia patients to the hapten diphenylcyclopropenone (DPC). Both TCR alpha and TCR beta chains were sequenced from each blood RNA sample.

Overall study outcomes, separate from this receptor: After repeated subsampling, the strength of the expansion versus patch-test correlation and the threshold at which it became significant changed. No change with DPC sensitization was found in the number of TCRs above 1 in 1000 frequency, and no evidence of global repertoire structure alterations was found.

As concerns this clonotype: The antigen it recognizes is unknown. No base quality values were provided; no much bigger clone lies one nucleotide off.

The CDR3 sequence holds 18 residues, the cysteine and phenylalanine included. Kept here is only the CDR3 DNA, which spans 54 bases and is read in frame from base 1. From V the trimming removes 4 bases and from J it removes 3 bases, while the gene matches leave 9 bases of the junction unaccounted for. CDR1 SGHTA and CDR2 FQGNSA are derived from the germline V gene. The meaning of the sample's time point label: healthy volunteer bleed at 2 weeks. Total RNA was extracted from unfractionated whole blood collected in Tempus Blood RNA tubes. As TCR sequencing controls, about 5 healthy volunteers were used, with blood taken at day 0, 2 weeks and 6 weeks. Library preparation used RACE. The instrument was a NextSeq 500. Library preparation attached unique molecular identifiers to individual cDNA molecules for quantitative, reproducible TCR counting. Under the source paper's analysis protocol: A median of about 89,000 TCRs per sample was observed, with a range of roughly 23,224 to 700,000. The Decombinator software suite was used to annotate the V, J and CDR3 of the TCR reads. For the PS versus PT1 abundance plots, all samples were subsampled to the same number of TCRs (28,000). Expanded TCRs were defined as absent before sensitization and observed at least eight times at the 2-week time point. TCRdb passed the public sequencing reads through fastp at Q25 and MiXCR, retaining productive beta sequences. Each CDR3 protein gets just one entry, which takes the most common genes and DNA from the rows behind it. None of the V and J calls come from the authors' own analysis; TCRdb made them. Counted in this sample were 130,000 or so distinct CDR3 sequences; approximately 10% of them appeared once. Under 2% of the sample is held by the ten biggest clonotypes.

This chain joins TRBV7-2 to TRBJ2-1, and TRBD2 matches 13 of the central bases. The sample comprised whole blood. The clonotype was recovered from a male donor in good health. Some clones in this sample may be carry-over from other donors' samples. The DNA is TGTGCCAGCAGCTATGGAACTAGCGGGAGGGGGCGCTACAATGAGCAGTTCTTC. Its protein product is CASSYGTSGRGRYNEQFF.